The clone carrying this T cell receptor (beta chain) was recorded a few times. The antigen remains undetermined. Method: immunoSEQ multiplex PCR; TCRdb's copy keeps in-frame clones and lacks some. Here the sample spans about 780 clones, roughly 40% being singletons. The sample comes from a study of Tregs in tolerant kidney transplant recipients. Study findings and constraints: Antigen-driven expansion was suggested because donor-specific Tregs expanded more than all Tregs in tolerant patients.

The germline gives CDR1 LNHDA, CDR2 SQIVND (reference sequence). Trimming removed 1 base at V and 1 base at J, with 5 bases between. This CDR3 has 14 residues. The origin of this receptor is a human patient who received a combined kidney and bone marrow transplant. The graft donor may account for some of the T cells. The specimen was Tregs from blood cultured with allogeneic cells. The gene calls are TRBV19 and TRBJ1-3; D gene unclear. CDR3 sequence: CASSIAGSGNTIYF. CDR3 DNA sequence: TGTGCCAGTAGTATAGCAGGTTCTGGAAACACCATATATTTT.